The rows below give T cell receptor beta chains drawn from one sample of a study of T cell repertoires in cytomegalovirus infection. TCRdb reprocessed the reads via MiXCR and lists one record per CDR3 protein. The repertoire has 200,000 to 300,000 distinct CDR3 sequences, about 13% of them found once; the top ten carry roughly 8.9%. What was sequenced was PBMCs. The receptors here all came from a human donor in good health (CMV status not recorded). Some clones in this sample may be carry-over from other donors' samples. Each CDR3 is given with its conserved first and last residue. A D gene is named only where the DNA matches it firmly. The size entry is marked missing in some rows and otherwise reads once, few, many or a size class.

V: TRBV7-2; D: -; J: TRBJ2-1; length: 13; size: many; CDR3: CASSSVPWGEQFF; DNA: TGTGCCAGCAGCTCAGTCCCCTGGGGTGAGCAGTTCTTC
V: TRBV6-6; D: -; J: TRBJ1-4; length: 17; size: -; CDR3: CASSQILQGIVVEKLFF; DNA: TGTGCCAGCAGCCAAATTTTGCAGGGTATTGTGGTTGAAAAACTGTTTTTT
V: TRBV6-1; D: TRBD2; J: TRBJ2-1; length: 15; size: -; CDR3: CASTTGTSGYNEQFF; DNA: TGTGCCAGCACCACCGGGACTAGCGGCTACAATGAGCAGTTCTTC
V: TRBV28; D: -; J: TRBJ2-6; length: 15; size: -; CDR3: CASSNGGTGANVLTF; DNA: TGTGCCAGCAGCAATGGTGGGACTGGGGCCAACGTCCTGACTTTC
V: TRBV6-2/TRBV6-3; D: -; J: TRBJ2-7; length: 12; size: few; CDR3: CASGTENHEQYF; DNA: TGTGCCAGCGGGACCGAGAACCACGAGCAGTACTTC
V: TRBV6-2/TRBV6-3; D: TRBD1; J: TRBJ2-7; length: 15; size: many; CDR3: CASSSTGGVRYEQYF; DNA: TGTGCCAGCAGTTCAACAGGGGGCGTAAGGTACGAGCAGTACTTC
V: TRBV20-1; D: -; J: TRBJ2-7; length: 12; size: few; CDR3: CSARDETYEQYF; DNA: TGCAGTGCTCGGGACGAAACCTACGAGCAGTACTTC
V: TRBV7-8; D: -; J: TRBJ1-1; length: 14; size: -; CDR3: CASSSFKFGTEAFF; DNA: TGTGCCAGCAGCTCCTTTAAGTTTGGCACTGAAGCTTTCTTT
V: TRBV5-6; D: -; J: TRBJ2-7; length: 17; size: -; CDR3: CASSLIRSRGLTYEQYF; DNA: TGTGCCAGCAGCTTAATCCGGAGCAGGGGCCTAACCTACGAGCAGTACTTC
V: TRBV29-1; D: TRBD1; J: TRBJ2-7; length: 16; size: many; CDR3: CSVFRDRRFVAYEQYF; DNA: TGCAGCGTTTTCCGGGACAGGCGTTTTGTAGCCTACGAGCAGTACTTC
V: TRBV19; D: -; J: TRBJ2-7; length: 13; size: -; CDR3: CASSMREDYEQYF; DNA: TGTGCCAGTAGTATGAGGGAGGACTACGAGCAGTACTTC
V: TRBV28; D: -; J: TRBJ2-5; length: 15; size: -; CDR3: CASSTLSMPAETQYF; DNA: TGTGCCAGCAGTACTCTTTCGATGCCGGCGGAGACCCAGTACTTC
V: TRBV20-1; D: -; J: TRBJ2-7; length: 12; size: -; CDR3: CSAPVSSYEQYF; DNA: TGCAGTGCTCCAGTGAGCTCCTACGAGCAGTACTTC
V: TRBV12-5; D: -; J: TRBJ1-3; length: 17; size: many; CDR3: CASGDPPPIPPGNTIYF; DNA: TGTGCTAGTGGTGACCCCCCACCGATCCCGCCTGGAAACACCATATATTTT
V: TRBV6-5; D: TRBD2; J: TRBJ2-1; length: 14; size: -; CDR3: CASSRTGGEIEQFF; DNA: TGTGCCAGCAGTCGCACGGGAGGTGAAATCGAGCAGTTCTTC
V: TRBV29-1; D: TRBD1; J: TRBJ2-5; length: 14; size: few; CDR3: CSARDRGLQETQYF; DNA: TGCAGCGCCCGGGACAGGGGGTTGCAAGAGACCCAGTACTTC
V: TRBV5-4; D: TRBD2; J: TRBJ2-1; length: 18; size: -; CDR3: CASSVTHRTSGLYNEQFF; DNA: TGTGCCAGCAGCGTAACCCACCGGACTAGCGGGCTTTACAATGAGCAGTTCTTC
V: TRBV3-1; D: -; J: TRBJ2-1; length: 15; size: -; CDR3: CASSQDSLINNEQFF; DNA: TGTGCCAGCAGCCAAGACAGCCTAATAAACAATGAGCAGTTCTTC
V: TRBV7-6; D: TRBD1; J: TRBJ2-1; length: 15; size: many; CDR3: CASSRSGQGSSEQFF; DNA: TGTGCCAGCAGCCGGTCGGGACAGGGATCGAGTGAGCAGTTCTTC
V: TRBV20-1; D: TRBD1; J: TRBJ1-6; length: 13; size: few; CDR3: CSASRDSISPLHF; DNA: TGCAGTGCTAGTAGGGACAGTATTTCACCCCTCCACTTT
V: TRBV28; D: -; J: TRBJ1-1; length: 12; size: many; CDR3: CASTPWGSEAFF; DNA: TGTGCCAGCACTCCCTGGGGGTCTGAAGCTTTCTTT
V: TRBV7-9; D: -; J: TRBJ1-5; length: 14; size: few; CDR3: CASSFSGTHQPQHF; DNA: TGTGCCAGCAGCTTTTCGGGTACCCATCAGCCCCAGCATTTT
V: TRBV19; D: -; J: TRBJ2-2; length: 14; size: few; CDR3: CASREQANTGELFF; DNA: TGTGCCAGTAGGGAACAGGCGAACACCGGGGAGCTGTTTTTT
V: TRBV6-1; D: -; J: TRBJ2-5; length: 13; size: -; CDR3: CASSYTGGATQYF; DNA: TGTGCCAGCAGTTATACAGGGGGGGCGACCCAGTACTTC
V: TRBV5-4; D: TRBD2; J: TRBJ2-1; length: 17; size: -; CDR3: CGSSLERGAGGRSEQFF; DNA: TGTGGCAGCAGCTTGGAGAGGGGGGCGGGGGGGCGATCTGAGCAGTTCTTC
V: TRBV14; D: TRBD2; J: TRBJ2-1; length: 17; size: few; CDR3: CASSPTRGASGDYEQFF; DNA: TGTGCCAGCAGCCCAACACGGGGGGCTAGCGGGGACTATGAGCAGTTCTTC
V: TRBV5-6; D: TRBD2; J: TRBJ2-2; length: 15; size: -; CDR3: CASRGLAGLPGELFF; DNA: TGTGCCAGCAGAGGACTAGCGGGACTCCCCGGGGAGCTGTTTTTT
V: TRBV19; D: -; J: TRBJ1-6; length: 16; size: few; CDR3: CASSIGTDQYNSPLHF; DNA: TGTGCCAGTAGTATCGGGACGGACCAATATAATTCACCCCTCCACTTT
V: TRBV20-1; D: -; J: TRBJ2-1; length: 11; size: -; CDR3: CSATNRNEQFF; DNA: TGCAGTGCTACAAATAGAAATGAGCAGTTCTTC
V: TRBV29-1; D: -; J: TRBJ2-3; length: 12; size: -; CDR3: CSVGQGTDTQYF; DNA: TGCAGCGTTGGACAGGGCACAGATACGCAGTATTTT
V: TRBV20-1; D: -; J: TRBJ2-1; length: 12; size: -; CDR3: CSARPRTEEQFF; DNA: TGCAGTGCTAGACCCAGGACTGAAGAGCAGTTCTTC
V: TRBV6-5; D: -; J: TRBJ2-2; length: 17; size: few; CDR3: CASSYYPARGRAGELFF; DNA: TGTGCCAGCAGTTACTACCCGGCCAGGGGTAGGGCCGGGGAGCTGTTTTTT
V: TRBV20-1; D: TRBD1; J: TRBJ2-1; length: 14; size: few; CDR3: CSAHSGTGGIGQFF; DNA: TGCAGTGCTCACTCCGGGACAGGGGGCATAGGGCAGTTCTTC
V: TRBV5-1; D: -; J: TRBJ1-1; length: 15; size: -; CDR3: CASSSQMTVNTEAFF; DNA: TGCGCCAGCAGCTCCCAGATGACGGTGAACACTGAAGCTTTCTTT
V: TRBV10-3; D: -; J: TRBJ2-5; length: 13; size: few; CDR3: CAISDTGLETQYF; DNA: TGTGCCATCAGTGACACGGGACTGGAGACCCAGTACTTC
V: TRBV6-2/TRBV6-3; D: -; J: TRBJ1-2; length: 13; size: -; CDR3: CATRPGQNYGYTF; DNA: TGTGCCACCCGACCTGGACAGAACTATGGCTACACCTTC
V: TRBV20-1; D: -; J: TRBJ2-3; length: 15; size: few; CDR3: CSASPLGGSTDTQYF; DNA: TGCAGTGCTAGCCCACTAGGGGGGAGCACAGATACGCAGTATTTT
V: TRBV7-8; D: -; J: TRBJ1-2; length: 14; size: many; CDR3: CASREAGPGDGYTF; DNA: TGTGCCAGCAGGGAGGCGGGCCCGGGTGATGGCTACACCTTC
V: TRBV2; D: -; J: TRBJ2-2; length: 13; size: many; CDR3: CASSVSSPGELFF; DNA: TGTGCCAGCAGTGTATCTAGCCCCGGGGAGCTGTTTTTT
V: TRBV12-3/TRBV12-4; D: TRBD1; J: TRBJ1-2; length: 13; size: few; CDR3: CASRLQGEGGYTF; DNA: TGTGCCAGCAGGCTACAGGGGGAAGGTGGCTACACCTTC
V: TRBV11-2; D: -; J: TRBJ2-1; length: 15; size: -; CDR3: CASSSHGPPGDEQFF; DNA: TGTGCCAGCAGCTCCCATGGACCCCCCGGGGATGAGCAGTTCTTC
V: TRBV5-6; D: -; J: TRBJ2-7; length: 15; size: -; CDR3: CASSLETKGPYEQYF; DNA: TGTGCCAGCAGCTTGGAGACCAAAGGGCCATACGAGCAGTACTTC
V: TRBV7-8; D: TRBD2; J: TRBJ2-3; length: 18; size: many; CDR3: CASSALSRLAGDTDTQYF; DNA: TGTGCCAGCAGCGCCCTTTCCCGACTAGCGGGAGACACAGATACGCAGTATTTT
V: TRBV7-8; D: -; J: TRBJ2-1; length: 11; size: -; CDR3: CASSLGTPAFF; DNA: TGTGCCAGCAGCTTGGGGACCCCTGCTTTCTTC
V: TRBV7-9; D: TRBD2; J: TRBJ2-5; length: 15; size: -; CDR3: CASTPSTSGSETQYF; DNA: TGTGCCAGCACCCCATCGACTAGCGGGAGTGAGACCCAGTACTTC
V: TRBV2; D: TRBD1; J: TRBJ1-4; length: 14; size: many; CDR3: CASSNRGSNEKLFF; DNA: TGTGCCAGCAGCAACAGGGGGTCCAATGAAAAACTGTTTTTT